The 30 T cell receptor beta chains given below trace back to one sample, sequenced in a study of neoadjuvant anti-PD-1 for oral cavity cancer. Produced via immunoSEQ multiplex PCR; TCRdb's table is partial and in-frame only. Here the sample spans about 8,000 clones, roughly 71% being singletons. As to time point: after neoadjuvant nivolumab, at surgical resection. The starting material was PBMCs, obtained after nivolumab (anti-PD-1) treatment. These TCRs come from a person aged 40 to 85 with oral cavity squamous cell carcinoma.

The chain is built from TRBV5-1 and TRBJ2-5; TRBD1 is a possible D gene (5 bases). Trimming took off 4 bases at V and 1 base at J, with 11 bases between the two ends. The CDR3 consists of 14 residues. Germline-derived CDR1 and CDR2 are SGHRS and YFSETQ. In DNA form, the CDR3 reads TGCGCCAGCAGCACACAGGCGATCCAAGAGACCCAGTACTTC. It codes for CASSTQAIQETQYF. The entire variable domain, with the rest obtained from reference TRBV5-1 and TRBJ2-5, is as follows: KAGVTQTPRYLIKTRGQQVTLSCSPISGHRSVSWYQQTPGQGLQFLFEYFSETQRNKGNFPGRFSGRQFSNSRSEMNVSTLELGDSALYLCASSTQAIQETQYFGPGTRLLVL.

The V call is TRBV7-2, the J call TRBJ2-5; 10 nucleotides line up with TRBD1. Germline-derived CDR1 and CDR2 are SGHTA and FQGNSA. Trimming at V came to 3 bases and at J to 1 base, leaving 5 bases not matched to a gene. The CDR3 spans 16 residues. The CDR3: CASSLSGTGAQETQYF. The CDR3 DNA reads TGTGCCAGCAGCTTGTCCGGGACAGGGGCCCAAGAGACCCAGTACTTC.

This sequence joins TRBV6-4 and TRBJ2-3, with TRBD1 identical over 10 bases. Germline-derived CDR1 and CDR2 are MRHNA and SNTAGT. This CDR3 comprises 16 residues. Losses at the gene ends were 6 bases for V and 1 base for J; bases not matched to a gene: 7. The CDR3 reads CASSLTGTGGTDTQYF. The CDR3 nucleotides read TGTGCCAGCAGCTTAACCGGGACAGGGGGCACAGATACGCAGTATTTT.

The table lists this clone with a few counts. The chain is built from TRBV19 and TRBJ1-1, with 7 bases fitting TRBD1. With 4 bases clipped from V and 1 base from J, the junction kept 3 bases outside the gene matches. The length of the CDR3 is 14 residues. Germline CDR1 LNHDA, CDR2 SQIVND (reference sequence). CDR3 loop: CASSTHRGNTEAFF. In DNA form, the CDR3 reads TGTGCCAGTAGTACCCACAGGGGGAACACTGAAGCTTTCTTT.

This clone was counted a single time. This chain links TRBV27 with TRBJ1-2; tentatively, D is TRBD1 (5 bases). Trimming cost V 0 bases and J 4 bases, with 9 bases left between them. The CDR3 contains 14 residues. Germline assignment: CDR1 MNHEY and CDR2 SMNVEV (reference sequence). The CDR3 protein is CASSLSRRGYGYTF. The CDR3 region has the DNA TGTGCCAGCAGTTTATCGAGGAGGGGCTATGGCTACACCTTC.

This rearrangement joins TRBV19 to TRBJ1-5, with 8 bases identical to TRBD1. Trimming at V came to 3 bases and at J to 5 bases, leaving 6 bases not matched to a gene. The CDR3 has 15 amino acids. Germline CDR1 and CDR2: LNHDA and SQIVND (reference sequence). The CDR3 nucleotides are TGTGCCAGTAGTATGGAGGACAGGGCCTATCAGCCCCAGCATTTT. Amino acid sequence: CASSMEDRAYQPQHF. Combining the CDR3 with reference TRBV19 and TRBJ1-5 gives the whole variable domain DGGITQSPKYLFRKEGQNVTLSCEQNLNHDAMYWYRQDPGQGLRLIYYSQIVNDFQKGDIAEGYSVSREKKESFPLTVTSAQKNPTAFYLCASSMEDRAYQPQHFGDGTRLSIL.

The chain employs TRBV29-1 and TRBJ1-2, with a tentative D call TRBD1 (6 bases). V was pared by 1 base and J by 7 bases, with 16 bases between. Germline loops: CDR1 SQVTM, CDR2 ANQGSEA. The CDR3 runs 14 residues. Here the CDR3 DNA reads TGCAGCGTTGAAGTCTCACAGGGATCGGGTGGCTACACCTTC. Translation gives CSVEVSQGSGGYTF.

The gene calls are TRBV5-6 and TRBJ2-3; TRBD2 agrees at 12 bases. The germline V gene has CDR1 SGHDT and CDR2 YYEEEE. Losses at the gene ends were 4 bases for V and 6 bases for J; bases not matched to a gene: 9. This CDR3 has 16 amino acids. DNA of the CDR3: TGTGCCAGCAGCAAAGGACTAGCGGGGATGGAGGATACGCAGTATTTT. Translated: CASSKGLAGMEDTQYF.

The rearrangement uses TRBV4-3 and TRBJ1-6; D remains ambiguous. The V end lost 3 bases, the J end lost 9 bases, and 18 bases lay between the germline ends. Germline V gives CDR1 LGHNA, CDR2 YSLEER. CDR3 length: 16 residues. In nucleotides, the CDR3 is TGCGCCAGCAGCCAGAGCCGGGATCCTGGGAGTTCACCCCTCCACTTT. Translating it yields CASSQSRDPGSSPLHF.

V usage is TRBV2 and J usage is TRBJ1-5; D unresolved. CDR1 is SNHLY, CDR2 FYNNEI, per germline. The V gene lost 6 bases and the J gene lost 4 bases, with 10 bases spanning the gap. This CDR3 has 13 amino acids. The CDR3 DNA follows: TGTGCCAGCAGACCTTCCCGAAATCAGCCCCAGCATTTT. Protein sequence: CASRPSRNQPQHF.

The rearrangement links TRBV6-5 to TRBJ2-1; D is undetermined. The germline CDR1 and CDR2 sequences are MNHEY and SVGAGI. Trimming left V 6 bases short and J 5 bases short, with 8 bases between. CDR3 length: 12 amino acids. CDR3 sequence (DNA): TGTGCCAGCAGCGGCGTGAACAATGAGCAGTTCTTC. Amino acid sequence: CASSGVNNEQFF.

The V gene is TRBV27, the J gene TRBJ1-6, with 7 bases fitting TRBD1. Germline values: CDR1 MNHEY, CDR2 SMNVEV (reference sequence). This CDR3 has 17 amino acids. With 3 bases clipped from V and 2 bases from J, the junction kept 7 bases outside the gene matches. CDR3 DNA sequence: TGTGCCAGCAGTTTCAAAATAACAGGGGCCTATAATTCACCCCTCCACTTT. Protein sequence: CASSFKITGAYNSPLHF.

This clone was detected a few times. This chain links TRBV21-1 with TRBJ1-5; TRBD1 reflects the table's D call only, with no check against the DNA. TRBV21-1 is noted as a pseudogene. The CDR3 runs to 17 residues. The CDR3 nucleotides read TGTGCCAGCAGCCGGGACAGGGAATACCATAGCAATCAGCCCCAGCATTTT. Translation gives CASSRDREYHSNQPQHF.

This chain joins TRBV4-3 and TRBJ2-1; no clear D. Germline V CDR1 and CDR2: LGHNA, YSLEER. The CDR3 has 15 residues. V was pared by 0 bases and J by 0 bases, with 6 bases between. The CDR3 region is CASSQEPSSYNEQFF. As DNA, the CDR3 is TGCGCCAGCAGCCAAGAACCTAGCTCCTACAATGAGCAGTTCTTC.

V usage is TRBV7-9 and J usage is TRBJ2-5; D not resolved. Germline V gene lookup returns CDR1 SEHNR and CDR2 FQNEAQ (reference sequence). The CDR3 spans 14 residues. V lost 0 bases to trimming and J lost 5 bases, with 10 bases between them. CDR3 sequence: CASSLAPSEETQYF. The CDR3 region has the DNA TGTGCCAGCAGCTTAGCGCCCAGCGAGGAGACCCAGTACTTC. Combining the CDR3 with reference TRBV7-9 and TRBJ2-5 gives the whole variable domain DTGVSQNPRHKITKRGQNVTFRCDPISEHNRLYWYRQTLGQGPEFLTYFQNEAQLEKSRLLSDRFSAERPKGSFSTLEIQRTEQGDSAMYLCASSLAPSEETQYFGPGTRLLVL.

The rearrangement uses TRBV29-1 and TRBJ1-2, with TRBD1 identical over 11 bases. CDR3 length: 14 residues. Germline loops: CDR1 SQVTM, CDR2 ANQGSEA. The ends lost 7 bases at V and 5 bases at J; junction bases unmatched: 9. The CDR3 loop is CSAGQGAVSYGYTF. CDR3 in DNA: TGCAGCGCCGGACAGGGGGCCGTTTCTTATGGCTACACCTTC.

The rearrangement joins TRBV6-5 to TRBJ2-7; maybe TRBD1 (6 bases). CDR3 length equals 12 residues. V was clipped by 7 bases and J by 7 bases, with 14 bases between them. From germline, CDR1 is MNHEY and CDR2 SVGAGI. The CDR3 DNA sequence: TGTGCCAGCAAAACGGACAGCCAAGAGCAGTACTTC. It translates to CASKTDSQEQYF.

This chain connects TRBV6-5 to TRBJ1-5; 10 nucleotides agree with TRBD1. CDR3 length: 16 amino acids. CDR1 and CDR2 from the germline V gene are MNHEY and SVGAGI. V was pared by 0 bases and J by 5 bases, with 4 bases of the junction left unmatched. DNA of the CDR3: TGTGCCAGCAGTTACTCGGGGACAGGGGATGATCAGCCCCAGCATTTT. It specifies CASSYSGTGDDQPQHF.

This clone was seen a handful of times. The chain employs TRBV4-3 and TRBJ2-1, with 9 bases lining up with TRBD1. The germline V gene has CDR1 LGHNA and CDR2 YSLEER. V dropped 1 base and J dropped 7; count of bases not matched to a gene: 8. CDR3 length equals 16 residues. Here the CDR3 reads CASSQATGGLGNEQFF. The CDR3 region has the DNA TGCGCCAGCAGCCAAGCAACAGGGGGCTTGGGGAATGAGCAGTTCTTC.

The chain has TRBV7-9 and TRBJ1-2, with TRBD1 identical over 9 bases. The germline V gene has CDR1 SEHNR and CDR2 FQNEAQ (reference sequence). The CDR3 spans 14 residues. With V trimmed by 4 bases and J by 3 bases, 3 bases remained unmatched. CDR3 sequence: CASSWTGVDYGYTF. CDR3 coding DNA: TGTGCCAGCAGCTGGACAGGGGTCGACTATGGCTACACCTTC.

This clone was observed a handful of times. The CDR3 here is CASSWDSGSPLHF. In nucleotides, the CDR3 is TGTGCCAGCAGCTGGGACAGTGGATCACCCCTCCACTTT. This rearrangement joins TRBV9 to TRBJ1-6, with TRBD1 matching 7 bases. This CDR3 has 13 residues. Germline CDR1 is SGDLS and CDR2 is YYNGEE. Trimming at V came to 4 bases and at J to 10 bases, leaving 5 bases not matched to a gene.

The rearrangement uses TRBV2 and TRBJ2-5, with a tentative D call TRBD1 (5 bases). This CDR3 has 16 residues. Germline lookup yields CDR1 SNHLY and CDR2 FYNNEI. The ends were cut back, 0 bases at V and 5 bases at J, with 16 bases in the middle. The CDR3 DNA reads TGTGCCAGCAGTGAAGCGCTTGGGGCCGGTGGTGAGACCCAGTACTTC. This codes for CASSEALGAGGETQYF.

This sequence joins TRBV5-1 and TRBJ1-1; 7 bases agree with TRBD1. The CDR3 extends over 16 amino acids. After removal of 3 bases from V and 4 bases from J, the junction contained 12 bases not matched to a gene. Germline CDR1 is SGHRS and CDR2 is YFSETQ. The CDR3 DNA reads TGCGCCAGCAGCTCAGGCGGGACAGCTGGTTTCACTGAAGCTTTCTTT. As protein: CASSSGGTAGFTEAFF.

This chain joins TRBV15 and TRBJ2-7; no firm D call. The germline gives CDR1 LNHNV, CDR2 YYDKDF (reference sequence). This CDR3 comprises 15 residues. The ends were cut back, 0 bases at V and 5 bases at J, with 14 bases in the middle. This CDR3 is CATSRDLMSRDEQYF. In DNA, the CDR3 is TGTGCCACCAGCAGAGACCTCATGAGTCGGGACGAGCAGTACTTC.

The chain employs TRBV27 and TRBJ1-2; unclear D gene. Trimming removed 5 bases from V and 6 bases from J, with 22 bases in between. The CDR3 consists of 16 residues. Per the germline V gene, CDR1 is MNHEY and CDR2 is SMNVEV (reference sequence). CDR3 in DNA: TGTGCCAGCAGTCAAGGGCCGTTACGCGGTCAGGATGGCTACACCTTC. Encoded protein: CASSQGPLRGQDGYTF.

The V gene is TRBV19, the J gene TRBJ2-3, with unresolved D. Looked up from germline, CDR1 is LNHDA and CDR2 is SQIVND (reference sequence). This CDR3 has 15 amino acids. Trimming shortened V by 6 bases and J by 1 base, and 14 bases separated the two germline ends. CDR3 residues: CASRMVGSGTDTQYF. CDR3 nucleotides: TGTGCCAGTAGGATGGTGGGGTCGGGCACAGATACGCAGTATTTT.

The chain recombines TRBV13 with TRBJ2-7, with D perhaps TRBD1 or TRBD2 (6 bases each). The V gene lost 5 bases and the J gene lost 0 bases, with 14 bases spanning the gap. This CDR3 spans 15 amino acids. Germline V CDR1 and CDR2: PRHDT, FYEKMQ (reference sequence). CDR3 DNA: TGTGCCAGCAGCGTGACAGGACTATACTCCTACGAGCAGTACTTC. It encodes CASSVTGLYSYEQYF.

V and J are TRBV6-5 and TRBJ2-3; D gene uncertain. The germline CDR1 and CDR2 sequences are MNHEY and SVGAGI. Trimming shortened V by 2 bases and J by 4 bases, and 16 bases separated the two germline ends. The CDR3 extends over 16 amino acids. The CDR3 DNA sequence: TGTGCCAGCAGTTACATGGGCTTCCAAACAGCAGATACGCAGTATTTT. Its translation: CASSYMGFQTADTQYF.

The chain recombines TRBV6-5 with TRBJ1-5, with 8 bases that match TRBD1. Trimming at V came to 6 bases and at J to 3 bases, leaving 4 bases not matched to a gene. Per the germline V gene, CDR1 is MNHEY and CDR2 is SVGAGI. The CDR3 covers 14 residues. The CDR3 DNA follows: TGTGCCAGCAGCAGGGGACAGGCCAATCAGCCCCAGCATTTT. This gives the protein CASSRGQANQPQHF.

V usage is TRBV5-1 and J usage is TRBJ2-1, with D tentatively TRBD1 (6 bases). V lost 3 bases and J lost 0, with 16 bases in between. This CDR3 region has 17 residues. Germline V gives CDR1 SGHRS, CDR2 YFSETQ. The CDR3 sequence is CASSYLPQGSSYNEQFF. Here the CDR3 DNA reads TGCGCCAGCAGCTACCTCCCCCAGGGGAGCTCCTACAATGAGCAGTTCTTC.